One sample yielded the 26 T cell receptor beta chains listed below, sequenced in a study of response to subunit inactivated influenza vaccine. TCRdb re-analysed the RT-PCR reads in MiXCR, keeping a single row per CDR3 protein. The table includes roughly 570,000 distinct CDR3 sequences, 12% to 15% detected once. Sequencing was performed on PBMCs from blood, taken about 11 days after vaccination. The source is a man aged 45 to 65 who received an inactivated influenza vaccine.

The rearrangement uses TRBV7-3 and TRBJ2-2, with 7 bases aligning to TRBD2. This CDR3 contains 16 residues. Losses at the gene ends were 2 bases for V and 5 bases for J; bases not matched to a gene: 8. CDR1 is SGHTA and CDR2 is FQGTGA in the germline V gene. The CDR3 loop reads CASSLSPSGTTGELFF. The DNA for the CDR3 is TGTGCCAGCAGCTTATCTCCTAGCGGAACAACCGGGGAGCTGTTTTTT. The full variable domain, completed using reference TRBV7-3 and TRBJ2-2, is GAGVSQTPSNKVTEKGKYVELRCDPISGHTALYWYRQSLGQGPEFLIYFQGTGAADDSGLPNDRFFAVRPEGSVSTLKIQRTERGDSAVYLCASSLSPSGTTGELFFGEGSRLTVL.

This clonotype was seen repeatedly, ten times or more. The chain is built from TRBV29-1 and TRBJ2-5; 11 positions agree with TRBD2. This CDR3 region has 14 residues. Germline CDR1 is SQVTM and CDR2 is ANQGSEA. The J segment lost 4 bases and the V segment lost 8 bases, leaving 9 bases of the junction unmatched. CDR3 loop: CSSQNLAGGETQYF. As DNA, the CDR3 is TGCAGCTCACAAAACCTAGCGGGAGGAGAGACCCAGTACTTC.

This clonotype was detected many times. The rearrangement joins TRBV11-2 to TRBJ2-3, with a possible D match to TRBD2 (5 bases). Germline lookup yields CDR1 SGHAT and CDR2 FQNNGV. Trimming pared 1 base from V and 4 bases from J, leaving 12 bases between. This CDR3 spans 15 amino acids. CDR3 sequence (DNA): TGTGCCAGCAGCTTAGTTGGAGGAGTCGCAGATACGCAGTATTTT. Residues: CASSLVGGVADTQYF.

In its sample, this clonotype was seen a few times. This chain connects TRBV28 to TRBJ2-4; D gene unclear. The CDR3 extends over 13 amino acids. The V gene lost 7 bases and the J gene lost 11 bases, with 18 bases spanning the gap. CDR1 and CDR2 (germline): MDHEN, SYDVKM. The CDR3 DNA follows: TGTGCCAGCACAATGACTGGAATAGGCCTTCAGTACTTC. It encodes CASTMTGIGLQYF.

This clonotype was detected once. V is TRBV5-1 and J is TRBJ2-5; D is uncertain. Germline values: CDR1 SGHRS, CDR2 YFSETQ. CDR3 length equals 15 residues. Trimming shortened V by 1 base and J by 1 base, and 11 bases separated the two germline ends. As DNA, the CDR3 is TGCGCCAGCAGCTTGATTCAAGGCAGCCAAGAGACCCAGTACTTC. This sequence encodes CASSLIQGSQETQYF.

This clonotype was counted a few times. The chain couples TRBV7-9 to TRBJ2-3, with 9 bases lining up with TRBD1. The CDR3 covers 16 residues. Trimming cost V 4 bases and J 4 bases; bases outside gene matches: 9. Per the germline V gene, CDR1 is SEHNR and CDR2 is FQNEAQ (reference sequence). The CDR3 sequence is CASSSPGQGGPDTQYF. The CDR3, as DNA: TGTGCCAGCAGCTCCCCGGGACAGGGTGGACCAGATACGCAGTATTTT.

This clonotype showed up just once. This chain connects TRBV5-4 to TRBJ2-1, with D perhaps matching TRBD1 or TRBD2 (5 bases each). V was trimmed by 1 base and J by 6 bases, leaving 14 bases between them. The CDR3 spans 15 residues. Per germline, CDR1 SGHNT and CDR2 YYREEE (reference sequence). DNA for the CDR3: TGTGCCAGCAGCTTGAGGGGACGGAAAACCAATGAGCAGTTCTTC. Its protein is CASSLRGRKTNEQFF.

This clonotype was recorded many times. The CDR3 DNA reads as TGCAGTGCTAGCCGCCCTAGCGGGGGGGTGGATACGCAGTATTTT. Encoded protein: CSASRPSGGVDTQYF. The chain joins TRBV20-1 to TRBJ2-3; 12 bases map to TRBD2. With 3 bases clipped from V and 6 bases from J, the junction kept 7 bases outside the gene matches. The CDR3 sequence is 15 residues long. Germline V gene data show CDR1 as DFQATT and CDR2 as SNEGSKA (reference sequence).

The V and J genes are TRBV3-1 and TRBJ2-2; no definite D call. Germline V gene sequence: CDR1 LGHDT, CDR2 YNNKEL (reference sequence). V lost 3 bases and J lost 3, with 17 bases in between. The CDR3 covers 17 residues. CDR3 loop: CASSHRTARRDTGELFF. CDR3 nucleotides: TGTGCCAGCAGCCATAGGACGGCTCGTAGGGACACCGGGGAGCTGTTTTTT.

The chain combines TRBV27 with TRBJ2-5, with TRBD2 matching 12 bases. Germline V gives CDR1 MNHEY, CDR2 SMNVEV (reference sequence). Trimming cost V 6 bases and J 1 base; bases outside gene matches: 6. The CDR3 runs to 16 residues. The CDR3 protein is CASRKGTSGLQETQYF. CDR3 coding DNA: TGTGCCAGCAGAAAAGGGACTAGCGGGCTCCAAGAGACCCAGTACTTC.

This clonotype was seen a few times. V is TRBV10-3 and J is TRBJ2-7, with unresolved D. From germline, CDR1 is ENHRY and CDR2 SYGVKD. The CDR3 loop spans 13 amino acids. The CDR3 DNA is TGTGCATCTGGCGAGTCCCCCGGGTACGAGCAGTACTTC. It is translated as CASGESPGYEQYF.

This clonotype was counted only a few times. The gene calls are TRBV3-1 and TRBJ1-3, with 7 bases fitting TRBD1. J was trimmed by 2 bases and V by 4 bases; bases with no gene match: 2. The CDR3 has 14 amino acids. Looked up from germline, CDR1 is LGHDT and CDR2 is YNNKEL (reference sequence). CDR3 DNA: TGTGCCAGCAGCCGAGGACAGGCTGGAAACACCATATATTTT. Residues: CASSRGQAGNTIYF. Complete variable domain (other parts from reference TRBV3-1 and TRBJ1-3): DTAVSQTPKYLVTQMGNDKSIKCEQNLGHDTMYWYKQDSKKFLKIMFSYNNKELIINETVPNRFSPKSPDKAHLNLHINSLELGDSAVYFCASSRGQAGNTIYFGEGSWLTVV.

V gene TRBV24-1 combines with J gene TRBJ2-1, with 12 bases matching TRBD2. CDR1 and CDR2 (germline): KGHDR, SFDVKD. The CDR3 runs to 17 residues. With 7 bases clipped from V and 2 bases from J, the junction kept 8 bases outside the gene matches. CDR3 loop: CATRLWTSGTTYNEQFF. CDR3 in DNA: TGTGCCACCAGGCTATGGACTAGCGGGACCACCTACAATGAGCAGTTCTTC.

The CDR3 spells CASSLVFITTPHGEQFF. The CDR3 nucleotides read TGTGCCAGCAGCTTAGTTTTTATCACGACTCCACACGGGGAGCAGTTCTTC. V usage is TRBV7-9 and J usage is TRBJ2-1; no clear D. The V and J ends lost 1 base and 10 bases respectively, with 23 bases between them. This CDR3 is built from 17 residues. Germline V gene data show CDR1 as SEHNR and CDR2 as FQNEAQ (reference sequence).

This chain's CDR3 is CASTAGGNYNEQFF. The CDR3 nucleotides are TGTGCCAGCACTGCGGGAGGTAACTACAATGAGCAGTTCTTC. This chain joins TRBV13 and TRBJ2-1; 8 bases agree with TRBD2. Germline CDR1 is PRHDT and CDR2 is FYEKMQ (reference sequence). Losses at the gene ends were 7 bases for V and 3 bases for J; bases not matched to a gene: 5. CDR3 size: 14 residues.

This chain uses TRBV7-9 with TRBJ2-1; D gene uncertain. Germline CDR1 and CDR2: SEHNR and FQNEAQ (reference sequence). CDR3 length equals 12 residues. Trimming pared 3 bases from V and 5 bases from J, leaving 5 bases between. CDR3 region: CASSFVDNEQFF. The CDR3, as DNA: TGTGCCAGCAGCTTCGTGGACAATGAGCAGTTCTTC.

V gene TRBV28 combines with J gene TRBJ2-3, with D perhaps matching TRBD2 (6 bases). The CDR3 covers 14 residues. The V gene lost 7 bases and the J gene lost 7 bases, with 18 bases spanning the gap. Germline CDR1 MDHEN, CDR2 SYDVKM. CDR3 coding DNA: TGTGCCAGCAAGACACTAGCAAATTCCTATACGCAGTATTTT. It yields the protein CASKTLANSYTQYF.

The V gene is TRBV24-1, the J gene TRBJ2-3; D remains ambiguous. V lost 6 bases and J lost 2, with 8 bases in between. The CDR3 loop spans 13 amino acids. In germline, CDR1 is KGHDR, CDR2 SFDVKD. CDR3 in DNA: TGTGCCACCAGTAACGACCCCACAGATACGCAGTATTTT. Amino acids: CATSNDPTDTQYF.

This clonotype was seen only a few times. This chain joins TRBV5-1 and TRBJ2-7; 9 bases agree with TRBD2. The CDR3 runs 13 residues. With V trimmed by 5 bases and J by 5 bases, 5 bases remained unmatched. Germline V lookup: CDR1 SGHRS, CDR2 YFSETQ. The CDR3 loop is CASRSGTSNEQYF. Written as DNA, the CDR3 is TGCGCCAGCAGATCCGGGACTAGCAACGAGCAGTACTTC. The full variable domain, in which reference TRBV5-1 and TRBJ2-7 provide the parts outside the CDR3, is KAGVTQTPRYLIKTRGQQVTLSCSPISGHRSVSWYQQTPGQGLQFLFEYFSETQRNKGNFPGRFSGRQFSNSRSEMNVSTLELGDSALYLCASRSGTSNEQYFGPGTRLTVT.

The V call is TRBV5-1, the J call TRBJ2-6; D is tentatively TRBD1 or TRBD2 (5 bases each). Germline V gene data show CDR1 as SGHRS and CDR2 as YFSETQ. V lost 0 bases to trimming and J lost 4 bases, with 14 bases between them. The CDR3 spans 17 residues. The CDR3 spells CASSLATGAHGANVLTF. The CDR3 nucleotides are TGCGCCAGCAGCTTGGCAACCGGGGCGCACGGGGCCAACGTCCTGACTTTC. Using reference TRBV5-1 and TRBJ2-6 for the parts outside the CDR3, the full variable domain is KAGVTQTPRYLIKTRGQQVTLSCSPISGHRSVSWYQQTPGQGLQFLFEYFSETQRNKGNFPGRFSGRQFSNSRSEMNVSTLELGDSALYLCASSLATGAHGANVLTFGAGSRLTVL.

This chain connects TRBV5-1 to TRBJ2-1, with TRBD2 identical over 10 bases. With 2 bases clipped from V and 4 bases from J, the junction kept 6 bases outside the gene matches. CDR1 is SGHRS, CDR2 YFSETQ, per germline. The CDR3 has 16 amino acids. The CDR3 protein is CASSLAPTSGYNEQFF. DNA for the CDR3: TGCGCCAGCAGCTTAGCCCCGACTAGCGGGTACAATGAGCAGTTCTTC.

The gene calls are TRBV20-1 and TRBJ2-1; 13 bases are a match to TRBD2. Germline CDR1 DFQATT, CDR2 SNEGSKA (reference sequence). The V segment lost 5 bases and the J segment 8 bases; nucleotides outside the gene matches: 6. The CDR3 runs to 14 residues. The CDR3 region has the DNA TGCAGTGCTCGACTAGCGGGAGGAAGGGATGAGCAGTTCTTC. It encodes CSARLAGGRDEQFF.

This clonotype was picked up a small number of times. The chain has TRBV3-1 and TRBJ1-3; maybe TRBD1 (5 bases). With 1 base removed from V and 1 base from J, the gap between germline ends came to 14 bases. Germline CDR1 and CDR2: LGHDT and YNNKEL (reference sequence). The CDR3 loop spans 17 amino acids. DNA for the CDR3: TGTGCCAGCAGCCAAGGTTTCAGGGTGGAATCTGGAAACACCATATATTTT. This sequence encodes CASSQGFRVESGNTIYF.

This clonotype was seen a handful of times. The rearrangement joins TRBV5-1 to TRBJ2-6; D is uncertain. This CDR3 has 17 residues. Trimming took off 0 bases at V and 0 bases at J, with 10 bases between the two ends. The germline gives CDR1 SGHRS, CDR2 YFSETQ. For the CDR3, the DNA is TGCGCCAGCAGCTTGGACGGAAGAAGCTCTGGGGCCAACGTCCTGACTTTC. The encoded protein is CASSLDGRSSGANVLTF.

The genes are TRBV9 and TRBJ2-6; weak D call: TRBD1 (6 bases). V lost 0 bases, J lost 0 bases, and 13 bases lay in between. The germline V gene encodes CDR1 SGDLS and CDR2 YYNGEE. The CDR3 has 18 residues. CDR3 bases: TGTGCCAGCAGCGTAGGAGGACAGTCTAGCTCTGGGGCCAACGTCCTGACTTTC. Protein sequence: CASSVGGQSSSGANVLTF. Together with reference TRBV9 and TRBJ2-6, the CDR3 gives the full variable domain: DSGVTQTPKHLITATGQRVTLRCSPRSGDLSVYWYQQSLDQGLQFLIQYYNGEERAKGNILERFSAQQFPDLHSELNLSSLELGDSALYFCASSVGGQSSSGANVLTFGAGSRLTVL.

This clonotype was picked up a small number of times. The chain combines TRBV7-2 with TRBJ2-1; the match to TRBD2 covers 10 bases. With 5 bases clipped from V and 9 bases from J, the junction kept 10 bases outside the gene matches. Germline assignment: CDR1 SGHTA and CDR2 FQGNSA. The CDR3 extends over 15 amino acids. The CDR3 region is CASSPLAGFSGEQFF. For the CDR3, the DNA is TGTGCCAGCAGCCCACTAGCGGGATTCAGCGGTGAGCAGTTCTTC.